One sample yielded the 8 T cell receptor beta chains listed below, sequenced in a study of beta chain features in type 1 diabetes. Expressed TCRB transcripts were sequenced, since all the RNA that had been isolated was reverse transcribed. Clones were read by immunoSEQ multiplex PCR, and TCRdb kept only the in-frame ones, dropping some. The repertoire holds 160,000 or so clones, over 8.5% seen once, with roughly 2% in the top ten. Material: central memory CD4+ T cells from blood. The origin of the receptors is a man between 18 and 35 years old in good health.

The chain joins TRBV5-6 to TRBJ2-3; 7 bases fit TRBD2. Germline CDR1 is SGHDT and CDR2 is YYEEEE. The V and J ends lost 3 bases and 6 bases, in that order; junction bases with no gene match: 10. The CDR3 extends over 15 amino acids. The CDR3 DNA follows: TGTGCCAGCAGCTCCCCTGGGAGGGCCCCGGATACGCAGTATTTT. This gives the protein CASSSPGRAPDTQYF.

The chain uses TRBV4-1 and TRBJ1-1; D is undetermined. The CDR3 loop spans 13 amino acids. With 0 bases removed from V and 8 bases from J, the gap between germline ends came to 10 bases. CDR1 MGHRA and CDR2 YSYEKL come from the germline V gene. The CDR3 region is CASSQERPSEAFF. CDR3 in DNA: TGCGCCAGCAGCCAAGAGCGGCCCTCCGAAGCTTTCTTT.

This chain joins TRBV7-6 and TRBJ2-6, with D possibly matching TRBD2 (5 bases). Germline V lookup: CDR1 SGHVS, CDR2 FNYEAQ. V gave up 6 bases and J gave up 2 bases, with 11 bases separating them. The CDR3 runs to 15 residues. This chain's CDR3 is CASSPGDAGANVLTF. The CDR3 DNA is TGTGCCAGCAGTCCCGGGGATGCTGGGGCCAACGTCCTGACTTTC.

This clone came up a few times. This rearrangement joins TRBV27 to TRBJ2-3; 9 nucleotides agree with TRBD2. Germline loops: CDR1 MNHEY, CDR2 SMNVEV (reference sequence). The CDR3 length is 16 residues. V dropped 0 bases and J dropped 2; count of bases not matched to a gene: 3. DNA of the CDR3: TGTGCCAGCAGTTTATCTAGCGGGGGATACACAGATACGCAGTATTTT. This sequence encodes CASSLSSGGYTDTQYF.

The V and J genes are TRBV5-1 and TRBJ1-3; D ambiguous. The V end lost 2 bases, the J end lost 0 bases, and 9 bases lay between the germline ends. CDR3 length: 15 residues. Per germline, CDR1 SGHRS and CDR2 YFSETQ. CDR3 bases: TGCGCCAGCAGCTTTTTGGGGAACTCTGGAAACACCATATATTTT. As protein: CASSFLGNSGNTIYF.

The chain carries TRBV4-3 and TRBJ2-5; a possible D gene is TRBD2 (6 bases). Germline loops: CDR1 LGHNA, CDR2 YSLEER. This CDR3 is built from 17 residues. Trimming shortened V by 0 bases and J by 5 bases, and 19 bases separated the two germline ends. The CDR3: CASSQEISRRGLETQYF. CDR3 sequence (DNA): TGCGCCAGCAGCCAAGAGATATCCCGGAGGGGACTGGAGACCCAGTACTTC.

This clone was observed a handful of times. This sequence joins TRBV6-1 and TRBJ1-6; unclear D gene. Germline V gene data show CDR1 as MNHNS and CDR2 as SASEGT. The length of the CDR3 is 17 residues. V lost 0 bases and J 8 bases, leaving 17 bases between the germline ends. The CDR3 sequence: CASSEALGSSPHSPLHF. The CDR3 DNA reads TGTGCCAGCAGTGAAGCGCTCGGGTCATCCCCGCATTCACCCCTCCACTTT.

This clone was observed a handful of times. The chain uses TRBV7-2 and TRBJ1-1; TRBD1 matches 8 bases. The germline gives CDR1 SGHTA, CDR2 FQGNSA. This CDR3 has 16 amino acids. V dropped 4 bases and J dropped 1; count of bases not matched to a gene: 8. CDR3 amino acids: CASSSGQGRGNTEAFF. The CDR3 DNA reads TGTGCCAGCAGCTCCGGACAGGGTCGGGGGAACACTGAAGCTTTCTTT.